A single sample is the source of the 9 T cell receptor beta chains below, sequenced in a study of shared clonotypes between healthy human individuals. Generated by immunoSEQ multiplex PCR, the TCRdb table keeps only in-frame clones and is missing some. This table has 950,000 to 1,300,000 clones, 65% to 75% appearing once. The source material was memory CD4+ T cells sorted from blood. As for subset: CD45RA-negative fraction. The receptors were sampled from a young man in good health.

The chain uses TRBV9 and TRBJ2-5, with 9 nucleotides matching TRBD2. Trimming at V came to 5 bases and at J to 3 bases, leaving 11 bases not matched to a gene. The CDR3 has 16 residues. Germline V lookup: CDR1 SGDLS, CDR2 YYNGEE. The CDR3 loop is CASSRRASGVKETQYF. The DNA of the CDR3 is TGTGCCAGCAGTCGTAGGGCTAGCGGGGTTAAAGAGACCCAGTACTTC.

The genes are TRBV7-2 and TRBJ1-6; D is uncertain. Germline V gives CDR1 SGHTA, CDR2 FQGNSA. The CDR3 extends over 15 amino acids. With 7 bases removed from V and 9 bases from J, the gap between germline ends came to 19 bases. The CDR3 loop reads CASTPSLESASPLHF. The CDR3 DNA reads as TGTGCCAGCACCCCGTCCTTGGAGTCGGCTTCACCCCTCCACTTT.

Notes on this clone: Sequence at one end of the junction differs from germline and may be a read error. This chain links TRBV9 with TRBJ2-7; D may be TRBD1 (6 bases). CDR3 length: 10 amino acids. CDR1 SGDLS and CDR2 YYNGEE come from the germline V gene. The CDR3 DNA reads TGCCGACTTATACAGGGCGGCGGGTACTTC. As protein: CRLIQGGGYF. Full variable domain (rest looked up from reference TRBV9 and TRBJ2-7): DSGVTQTPKHLITATGQRVTLRCSPRSGDLSVYWYQQSLDQGLQFLIQYYNGEERAKGNILERFSAQQFPDLHSELNLSSLELGDSALYFCRLIQGGGYFGPGTRLTVT.

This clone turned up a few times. The CDR3 region is CASSLDEAGYTGELFF. CDR3 bases: TGTGCCAGCAGCTTGGATGAAGCGGGGTACACCGGGGAGCTGTTTTTT. The J gene is TRBJ2-2, the V gene TRBV5-4; TRBD2 aligns across 7 bases. The length of the CDR3 is 16 residues. Germline CDR1 and CDR2: SGHNT and YYREEE (reference sequence). V was pared by 0 bases and J by 3 bases, with 5 bases of the junction left unmatched. The whole variable domain, filled in from reference TRBV5-4 and TRBJ2-2, reads ETGVTQSPTHLIKTRGQQVTLRCSSQSGHNTVSWYQQALGQGPQFIFQYYREEENGRGNFPPRFSGLQFPNYSSELNVNALELDDSALYLCASSLDEAGYTGELFFGEGSRLTVL.

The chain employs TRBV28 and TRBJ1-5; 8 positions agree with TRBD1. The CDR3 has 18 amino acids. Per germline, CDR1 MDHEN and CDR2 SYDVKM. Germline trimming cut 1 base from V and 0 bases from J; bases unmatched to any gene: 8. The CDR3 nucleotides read TGTGCCAGCAGTTTATCCGCGGACAGGGTGTATAGCAATCAGCCCCAGCATTTT. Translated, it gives CASSLSADRVYSNQPQHF.

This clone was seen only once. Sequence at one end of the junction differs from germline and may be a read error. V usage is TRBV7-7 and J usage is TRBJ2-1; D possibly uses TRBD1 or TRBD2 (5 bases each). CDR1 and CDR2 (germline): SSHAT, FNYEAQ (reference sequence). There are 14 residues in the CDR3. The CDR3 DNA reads TGTGCTAGCAGCCTGGGACCACTGAACAATGAGCAGTTCTTC. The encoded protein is CASSLGPLNNEQFF. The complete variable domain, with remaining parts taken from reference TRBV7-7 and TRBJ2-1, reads GAGVSQSPRYKVTKRGQDVTLRCDPISSHATLYWYQQALGQGPEFLTYFNYEAQPDKSGLPSDRFSAERPEGSISTLTIQRTEQRDSAMYRCASSLGPLNNEQFFGPGTRLTVL.

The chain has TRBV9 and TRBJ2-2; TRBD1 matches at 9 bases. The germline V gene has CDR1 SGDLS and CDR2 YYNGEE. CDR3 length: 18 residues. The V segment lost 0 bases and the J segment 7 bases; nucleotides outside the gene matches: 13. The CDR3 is CASSVGKTPWTGVGELFF. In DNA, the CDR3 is TGTGCCAGCAGCGTAGGAAAGACGCCCTGGACAGGGGTCGGGGAGCTGTTTTTT.

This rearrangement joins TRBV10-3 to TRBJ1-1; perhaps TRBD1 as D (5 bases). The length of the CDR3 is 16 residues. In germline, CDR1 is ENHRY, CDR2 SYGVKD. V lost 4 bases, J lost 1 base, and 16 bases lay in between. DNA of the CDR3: TGTGCCATCAGTGGTTCCCCGGGGACGGAGAACACTGAAGCTTTCTTT. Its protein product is CAISGSPGTENTEAFF.

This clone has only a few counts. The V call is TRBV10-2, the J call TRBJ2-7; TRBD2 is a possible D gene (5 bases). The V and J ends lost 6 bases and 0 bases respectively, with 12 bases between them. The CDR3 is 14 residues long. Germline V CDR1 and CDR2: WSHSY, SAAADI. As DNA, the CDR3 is TGCGCCAGCAGCGGGATCGTTAGCTCCTACGAGCAGTACTTC. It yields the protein CASSGIVSSYEQYF.